One and the same sample provided the 11 T cell receptor beta chains below, sequenced in a study of blood T cell repertoires in COVID-19. The method was immunoSEQ multiplex PCR; TCRdb's version includes in-frame clones alone and lacks a portion of them. The sample shows 150,000 to 200,000 clones, roughly 88% of them seen only once. The sample taken for sequencing was peripheral blood. These receptor sequences come from a woman of 80 years or more with acute or convalescent COVID-19.

This CDR3 is CASSSGTLNTGELFF. CDR3 DNA sequence: TGTGCCAGCAGTTCTGGGACACTAAACACCGGGGAGCTGTTTTTT. J is TRBJ2-2 and V is TRBV7-2, with D possibly TRBD1 on 6 matching bases. CDR3 length equals 15 residues. The germline gives CDR1 SGHTA, CDR2 FQGNSA. Trimming removed 6 bases at V and 2 bases at J, with 13 bases between.

CDR3: CASSLVHSGLAGANEQYF. The DNA of the CDR3 is TGCGCCAGCAGCTTGGTTCACAGCGGACTAGCGGGGGCTAACGAGCAGTACTTC. The chain uses TRBV5-1 and TRBJ2-7; the match to TRBD2 covers 13 bases. J lost 5 bases, V lost 0 bases, and 11 bases had no gene match. CDR3 length equals 18 residues. Germline-derived CDR1 and CDR2 are SGHRS and YFSETQ.

DNA of the CDR3: TGTGCCAGCAGCCTTATGACAGCCTATGGCTACACCTTC. As protein: CASSLMTAYGYTF. The J gene is TRBJ1-2, the V gene TRBV3-1 (or the pseudogene TRBV3-2); tentatively, D is TRBD1 (5 bases). Germline V gene lookup returns CDR1 LGHDT and CDR2 YNNKEL (reference sequence). Trimming pared 4 bases from V and 4 bases from J, leaving 10 bases between. This CDR3 comprises 13 residues.

The gene calls are TRBV25-1 and TRBJ2-3; tentatively, D is TRBD1 (6 bases). Between the trimmed V and J ends, which lost 8 bases and 3 bases, there was a span of 12 bases. The CDR3 runs to 13 residues. Germline V gene lookup returns CDR1 MGHDK and CDR2 SYGVNS. In nucleotides, the CDR3 is TGTGCCAGCGCCCCGGACAGAACAGATACGCAGTATTTT. Protein sequence: CASAPDRTDTQYF.

The chain links TRBV5-8 to TRBJ2-3; possible D gene TRBD1, 5 bases. V was trimmed by 9 bases and J by 4 bases, leaving 12 bases between them. The germline gives CDR1 SGHTS, CDR2 YDEGEE. The CDR3 has 12 amino acids. The CDR3: CANQGYADTQYF. The CDR3 DNA reads TGTGCCAATCAGGGATACGCAGATACGCAGTATTTT.

In this sample, this clone turned up a few times. The J gene is TRBJ2-7, the V gene TRBV20-1, with a weak D call TRBD1 (6 bases). This CDR3 is 11 amino acids long. Looked up from germline, CDR1 is DFQATT and CDR2 is SNEGSKA (reference sequence). Trimming left V 6 bases short and J 6 bases short, with 12 bases between. The DNA for the CDR3 is TGCAGTGCCCGCGGACAGAGCGAGCAGTACTTC. Encoded protein: CSARGQSEQYF.

The gene calls are TRBV7-2 and TRBJ1-1, with 7 positions matching TRBD1. Trimming cost V 5 bases and J 5 bases; bases outside gene matches: 20. The germline V gene encodes CDR1 SGHTA and CDR2 FQGNSA. The CDR3 runs 18 residues. The CDR3 reads CASSPLFLGRDSGTEAFF. The CDR3 nucleotides are TGTGCCAGCAGCCCTCTCTTTTTAGGAAGGGACAGCGGGACTGAAGCTTTCTTT. The complete variable domain, with remaining parts taken from reference TRBV7-2 and TRBJ1-1, reads GAGVSQSPSNKVTEKGKDVELRCDPISGHTALYWYRQSLGQGLEFLIYFQGNSAPDKSGLPSDRFSAERTGGSVSTLTIQRTQQEDSAVYLCASSPLFLGRDSGTEAFFGQGTRLTVV.

The chain has TRBV25-1 and TRBJ2-7; TRBD1 matches at 9 bases. V lost 5 bases and J lost 5; bases outside the gene matches: 10. Germline V lookup: CDR1 MGHDK, CDR2 SYGVNS. This CDR3 has 15 residues. The CDR3 DNA follows: TGTGCCAGCAGTCGAAGGGGGACAGGGATGGACGAGCAGTACTTC. This gives the protein CASSRRGTGMDEQYF.

For this clone: Additional DNA sequences in this sample encode the identical CDR3. This chain joins TRBV19 and TRBJ1-3; the D gene is possibly TRBD1 (6 bases). The CDR3 is 14 amino acids. The germline V gene has CDR1 LNHDA and CDR2 SQIVND (reference sequence). With 6 bases removed from V and 0 bases from J, the gap between germline ends came to 9 bases. Written as DNA, the CDR3 is TGTGCCAGTAGCCCACAGGGCTCTGGAAACACCATATATTTT. As protein: CASSPQGSGNTIYF.

This clone was picked up a small number of times. This chain connects TRBV29-1 to TRBJ2-7; TRBD2 matches at 14 bases. The CDR3 sequence is 14 residues long. V shed 6 bases and J 6 bases; nucleotides not matched to a gene: 7. Germline assignment: CDR1 SQVTM and CDR2 ANQGSEA. The CDR3 loop is CSVAGTSGSPEQYF. CDR3 in DNA: TGCAGCGTGGCCGGGACTAGCGGGAGCCCCGAGCAGTACTTC.

The rearrangement joins TRBV3-1 (or the pseudogene TRBV3-2) to TRBJ2-7; 8 bases line up with TRBD2. V shed 1 base and J 2 bases; nucleotides not matched to a gene: 4. This CDR3 comprises 15 residues. Germline V gene lookup returns CDR1 LGHDT and CDR2 YNNKEL (reference sequence). The CDR3 DNA sequence: TGTGCCAGCAGCCAAGGAGCGGGAGTTCCCTACGAGCAGTACTTC. It codes for CASSQGAGVPYEQYF.